This T cell receptor beta chain emerged from a study of early T cells in non-severe SARS-CoV-2 infection. Study details: Bulk RNA isolated from unsorted whole blood underwent sequencing; chains were not paired. Study-level points and caveats: Anti-spike CD8 responses were favored in VDJdb matching, and private and CD4 specificities were missed.

This clonotype was recorded many times. Antigen: not known. The library protocol tagged individual cDNA molecules with unique molecular identifiers. TCRdb re-called the 5' RACE reads with MiXCR, one entry per CDR3 protein. The sample lists approximately 65,000 distinct CDR3 sequences; approximately 10% were seen once. V was cut by 5 bases and J by 2 bases, with 9 bases left in between. The CDR3 contains 13 residues. CDR1 is MNHEY, CDR2 SVGEGT, per germline. Sequencing used whole blood. This TCR derives from an adult who was a healthcare worker with PCR-confirmed SARS-CoV-2 infection or an uninfected control (not recorded which). V gene TRBV6-2 or TRBV6-3 combines with J gene TRBJ2-5; the D is unclear. CDR3 region: CASSTDVQETQYF. The CDR3 DNA follows: TGTGCCAGCAGTACGGACGTACAAGAGACCCAGTACTTC.